This is a list of T cell receptor beta chains from one sample in a study of blood T cells in healthy people across ages. MiXCR was run by TCRdb on the 5' RACE reads, yielding one entry per CDR3 protein. The sample has 850,000 to 1,100,000 distinct CDR3 sequences, more than 30% seen once; the top ten hold around 14%. Sequenced input: blood. Receptor source: a man younger than 35 in good health. Each CDR3 is given without its conserved first and last residue. Some rows mark clone size as missing; the rest say once, few, many or name a class of expanded clone.

TRBV15	14	TRBJ2-3	-	ATSRDRGGGTDTQY
TRBV4-3	12	TRBJ2-7	-	ASSHVLNSYEQY
TRBV6-4	14	TRBJ1-5	-	ASSVPFHLSNQPQH
TRBV3-1	14	TRBJ1-1	-	ASSQAQGFANTEAF
TRBV7-9	13	TRBJ2-3	few	ASSLGLAVGDTQY
TRBV20-1	10	TRBJ2-1	-	SATGSYNEQF
TRBV9	11	TRBJ1-4	few	ASSASYGEKLF
TRBV28	13	TRBJ2-7	-	ASSLLGGPVYEQY
TRBV6-6	13	TRBJ1-2	-	ASSSLLTGDYGHT
TRBV12-3/TRBV12-4	12	TRBJ2-5	few	ASSPQGRTTTQY
TRBV10-3	13	TRBJ1-5	once	AISESRNQGQPQH
TRBV27	11	TRBJ2-1	-	ASGPGTYNEQF
TRBV30	10	TRBJ2-3	-	AWSADRPKQY
TRBV9	13	TRBJ1-1	-	ATSVGGQTNTEAF
TRBV3-1	10	TRBJ1-2	-	ASSQGLRLYT
TRBV24-1	12	TRBJ2-3	few	ATMDRVRTDTQY
TRBV10-3	12	TRBJ1-1	few	AISDGTGGTEAF
TRBV5-6	12	TRBJ1-2	-	ASSVGARPYGYT
TRBV9	11	TRBJ2-3	-	ASSPPDRDTQY
TRBV7-9	12	TRBJ2-3	-	ASSSAPGTDTQY
TRBV12-3/TRBV12-4	15	TRBJ1-2	-	ASSPLTQGGSGYGYT
TRBV14	14	TRBJ2-3	few	ASSQEGPGRADTQY
TRBV15	11	TRBJ2-3	few	ATSREYLDTQY
TRBV7-9	14	TRBJ2-5	-	ASSLEFRQFQETQY
TRBV13	12	TRBJ2-3	-	ASSLADYRDTQY
TRBV10-2	11	TRBJ2-3	-	ASRVGSTDTQY
TRBV29-1	9	TRBJ1-1	-	SVSPGGQVF
TRBV6-6	10	TRBJ1-1	few	ATRTPNTEAF
TRBV12-3/TRBV12-4	11	TRBJ2-3	many	ASSLIVGDTQY
TRBV7-2	13	TRBJ2-1	few	ASSQNQGDYNEQF
TRBV12-3/TRBV12-4	12	TRBJ1-3	-	ASRSQGAGNTIY
TRBV20-1	13	-	-	SARGRARSYNEQY
TRBV6-1	16	TRBJ2-3	-	ASSEARGTAFSTDTQY
TRBV20-1	14	TRBJ1-5	few	SARGYGTGGNQPQH
TRBV20-1	11	TRBJ2-3	many	SAPDSIPDTQY
TRBV12-3/TRBV12-4	11	TRBJ1-3	once	ASSLGRRNTIY
TRBV29-1	12	TRBJ1-2	-	SVDGDRGEDGYT
TRBV29-1	12	TRBJ2-3	once	SVDSGEGADTQY
TRBV7-2	14	TRBJ1-5	-	ASSLGGAHSNQPQH